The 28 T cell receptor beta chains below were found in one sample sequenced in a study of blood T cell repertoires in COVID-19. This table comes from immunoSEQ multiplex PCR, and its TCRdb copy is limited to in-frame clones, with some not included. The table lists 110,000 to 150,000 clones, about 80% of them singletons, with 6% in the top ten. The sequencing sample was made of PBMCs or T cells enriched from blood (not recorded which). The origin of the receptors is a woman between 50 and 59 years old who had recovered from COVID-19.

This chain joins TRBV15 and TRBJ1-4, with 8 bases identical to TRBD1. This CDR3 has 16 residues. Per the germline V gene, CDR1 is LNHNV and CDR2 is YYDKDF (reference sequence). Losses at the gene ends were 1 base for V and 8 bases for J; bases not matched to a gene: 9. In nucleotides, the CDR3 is TGTGCCACCAGCAGAGGTCAGGGGGCATCAGTAGAAAAACTGTTTTTT. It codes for CATSRGQGASVEKLFF.

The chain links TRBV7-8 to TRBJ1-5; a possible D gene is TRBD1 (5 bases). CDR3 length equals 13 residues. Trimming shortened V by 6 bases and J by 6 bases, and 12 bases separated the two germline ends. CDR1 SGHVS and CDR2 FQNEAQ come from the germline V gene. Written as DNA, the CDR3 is TGTGCCAGCAGTTTCAGGGTTACTCAGCCCCAGCATTTT. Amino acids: CASSFRVTQPQHF.

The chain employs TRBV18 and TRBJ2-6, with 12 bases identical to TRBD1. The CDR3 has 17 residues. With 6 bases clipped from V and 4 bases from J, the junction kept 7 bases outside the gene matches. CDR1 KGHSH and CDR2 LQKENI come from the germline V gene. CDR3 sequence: CASSEGQGAQGANVLTF. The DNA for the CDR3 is TGTGCCAGCTCGGAGGGACAGGGGGCGCAAGGGGCCAACGTCCTGACTTTC.

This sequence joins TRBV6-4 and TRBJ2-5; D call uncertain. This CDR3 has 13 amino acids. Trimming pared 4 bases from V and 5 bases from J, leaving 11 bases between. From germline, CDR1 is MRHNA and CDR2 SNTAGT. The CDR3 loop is CASSVNPGETQYF. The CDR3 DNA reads TGTGCCAGCAGTGTAAACCCCGGGGAGACCCAGTACTTC.

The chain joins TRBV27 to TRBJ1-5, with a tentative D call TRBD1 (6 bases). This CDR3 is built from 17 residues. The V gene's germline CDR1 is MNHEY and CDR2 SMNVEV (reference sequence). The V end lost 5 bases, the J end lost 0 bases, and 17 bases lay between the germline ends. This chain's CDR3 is CASSLGQYWTSNQPQHF. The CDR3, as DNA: TGTGCCAGCAGTCTCGGACAGTACTGGACTAGCAATCAGCCCCAGCATTTT.

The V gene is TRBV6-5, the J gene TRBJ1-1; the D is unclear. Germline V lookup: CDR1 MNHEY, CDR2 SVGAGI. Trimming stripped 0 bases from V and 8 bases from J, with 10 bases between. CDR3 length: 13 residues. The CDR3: CASSYSSTGEAFF. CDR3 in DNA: TGTGCCAGCAGTTACTCGTCCACCGGGGAAGCTTTCTTT.

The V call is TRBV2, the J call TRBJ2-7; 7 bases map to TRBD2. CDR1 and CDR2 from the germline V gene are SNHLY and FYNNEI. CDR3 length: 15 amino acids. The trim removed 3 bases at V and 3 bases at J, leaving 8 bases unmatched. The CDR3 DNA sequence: TGTGCCAGCAGTGAGAGGGGAGGGAATAGCTACGAGCAGTACTTC. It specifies CASSERGGNSYEQYF.

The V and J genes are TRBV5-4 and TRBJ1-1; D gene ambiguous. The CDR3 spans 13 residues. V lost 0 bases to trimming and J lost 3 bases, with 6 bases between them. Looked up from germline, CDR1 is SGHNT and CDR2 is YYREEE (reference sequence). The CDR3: CASSLDMDTEAFF. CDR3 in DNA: TGTGCCAGCAGCTTGGACATGGACACTGAAGCTTTCTTT.

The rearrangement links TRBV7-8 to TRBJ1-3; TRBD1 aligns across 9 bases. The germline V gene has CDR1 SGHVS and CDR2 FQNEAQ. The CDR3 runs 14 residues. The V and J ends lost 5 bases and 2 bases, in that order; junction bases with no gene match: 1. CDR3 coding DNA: TGTGCCAGCAGCCGGGACAGGGCTGGAAACACCATATATTTT. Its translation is CASSRDRAGNTIYF.

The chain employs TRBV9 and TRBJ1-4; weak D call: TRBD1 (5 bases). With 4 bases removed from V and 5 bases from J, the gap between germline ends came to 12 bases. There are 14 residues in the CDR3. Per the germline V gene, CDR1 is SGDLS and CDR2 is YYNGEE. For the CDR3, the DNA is TGTGCCAGCAGCCCGCTGGGGGGGAATGAAAAACTGTTTTTT. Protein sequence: CASSPLGGNEKLFF.

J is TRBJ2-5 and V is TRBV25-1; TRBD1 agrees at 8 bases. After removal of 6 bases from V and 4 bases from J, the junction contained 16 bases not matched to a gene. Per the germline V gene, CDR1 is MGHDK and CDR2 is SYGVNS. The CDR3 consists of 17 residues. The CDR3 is CASSRSDRGVIRETQYF. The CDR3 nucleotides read TGTGCCAGCAGCCGGTCAGACAGGGGCGTTATTAGAGAGACCCAGTACTTC.

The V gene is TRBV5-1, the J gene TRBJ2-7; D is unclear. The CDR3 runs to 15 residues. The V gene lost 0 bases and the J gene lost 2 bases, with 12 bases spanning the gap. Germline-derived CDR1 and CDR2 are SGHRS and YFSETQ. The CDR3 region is CASSLAAEGAYEQYF. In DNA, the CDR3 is TGCGCCAGCAGCTTGGCGGCAGAAGGAGCCTACGAGCAGTACTTC.

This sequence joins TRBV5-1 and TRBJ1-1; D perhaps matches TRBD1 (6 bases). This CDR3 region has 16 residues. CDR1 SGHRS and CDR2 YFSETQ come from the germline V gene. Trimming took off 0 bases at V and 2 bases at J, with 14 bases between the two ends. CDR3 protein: CASSLGSGAGNTEAFF. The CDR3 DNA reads TGCGCCAGCAGCTTGGGGTCAGGGGCAGGTAACACTGAAGCTTTCTTT.

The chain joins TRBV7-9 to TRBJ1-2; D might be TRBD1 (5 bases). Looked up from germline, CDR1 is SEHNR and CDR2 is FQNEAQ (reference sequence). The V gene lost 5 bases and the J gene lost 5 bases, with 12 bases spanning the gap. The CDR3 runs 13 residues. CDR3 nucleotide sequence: TGTGCCAGCAGCCCAGACAGCGTTTATGGCTACACCTTC. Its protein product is CASSPDSVYGYTF.

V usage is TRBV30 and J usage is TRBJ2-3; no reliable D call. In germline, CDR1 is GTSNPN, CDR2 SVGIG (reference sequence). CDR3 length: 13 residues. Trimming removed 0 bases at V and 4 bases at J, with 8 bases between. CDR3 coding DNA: TGTGCCTGGAGTGTCGGAGACGCAGATACGCAGTATTTT. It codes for CAWSVGDADTQYF.

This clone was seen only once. In nucleotides, the CDR3 is TGTGCCAGCAGTGAAATGTTACAGGGCTTTTTTGGAAACACCATATATTTT. Translating it yields CASSEMLQGFFGNTIYF. The gene calls are TRBV2 and TRBJ1-3; perhaps TRBD1 as D (6 bases). Trimming took off 2 bases at V and 3 bases at J, with 17 bases between the two ends. Germline loops: CDR1 SNHLY, CDR2 FYNNEI. The CDR3 totals 17 residues.

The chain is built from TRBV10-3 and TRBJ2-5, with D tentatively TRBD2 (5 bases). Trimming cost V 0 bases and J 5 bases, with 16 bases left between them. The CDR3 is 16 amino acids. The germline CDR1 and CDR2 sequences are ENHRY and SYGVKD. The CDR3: CAISESTSGGTETQYF. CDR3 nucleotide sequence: TGTGCCATCAGTGAGTCGACATCCGGAGGTACGGAGACCCAGTACTTC.

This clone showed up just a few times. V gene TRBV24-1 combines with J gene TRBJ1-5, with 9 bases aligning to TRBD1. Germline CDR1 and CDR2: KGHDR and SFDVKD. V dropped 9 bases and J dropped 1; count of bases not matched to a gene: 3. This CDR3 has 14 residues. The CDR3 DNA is TGTGCCACCGGCGACAGGGGGAGCAATCAGCCCCAGCATTTT. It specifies CATGDRGSNQPQHF.

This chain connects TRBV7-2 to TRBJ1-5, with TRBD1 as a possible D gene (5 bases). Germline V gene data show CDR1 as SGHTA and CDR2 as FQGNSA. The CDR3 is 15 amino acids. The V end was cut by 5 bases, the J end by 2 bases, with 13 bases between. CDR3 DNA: TGTGCCAGCAGCCCGGTGCGGGGGGGCAATCAGCCCCAGCATTTT. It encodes CASSPVRGGNQPQHF.

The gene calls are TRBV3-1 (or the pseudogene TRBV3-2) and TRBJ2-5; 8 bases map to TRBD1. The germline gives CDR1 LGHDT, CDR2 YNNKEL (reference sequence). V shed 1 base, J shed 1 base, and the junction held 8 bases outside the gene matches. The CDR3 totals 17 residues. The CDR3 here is CASSQGADRVLQETQYF. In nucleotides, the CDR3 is TGTGCCAGCAGCCAAGGAGCGGACAGGGTACTCCAAGAGACCCAGTACTTC.

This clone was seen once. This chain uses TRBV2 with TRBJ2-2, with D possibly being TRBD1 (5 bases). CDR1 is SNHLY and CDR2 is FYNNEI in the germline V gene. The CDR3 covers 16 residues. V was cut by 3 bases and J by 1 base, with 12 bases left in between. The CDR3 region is CASSDQGLRNTGELFF. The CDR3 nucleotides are TGTGCCAGCAGTGACCAGGGATTAAGGAACACCGGGGAGCTGTTTTTT.

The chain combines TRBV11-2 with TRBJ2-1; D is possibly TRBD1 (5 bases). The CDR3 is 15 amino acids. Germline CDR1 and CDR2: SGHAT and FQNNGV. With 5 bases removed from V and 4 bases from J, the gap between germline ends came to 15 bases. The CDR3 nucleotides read TGTGCCAGCAGCCTACTGCAGGGTTCGTACAATGAGCAGTTCTTC. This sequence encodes CASSLLQGSYNEQFF. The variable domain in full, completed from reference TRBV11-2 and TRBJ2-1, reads EAGVAQSPRYKIIEKRQSVAFWCNPISGHATLYWYQQILGQGPKLLIQFQNNGVVDDSQLPKDRFSAERLKGVDSTLKIQPAKLEDSAVYLCASSLLQGSYNEQFFGPGTRLTVL.

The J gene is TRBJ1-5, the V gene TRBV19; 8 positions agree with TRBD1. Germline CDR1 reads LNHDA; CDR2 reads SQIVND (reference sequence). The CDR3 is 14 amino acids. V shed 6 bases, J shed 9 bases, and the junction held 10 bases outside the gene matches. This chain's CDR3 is CASRTTGALSPQHF. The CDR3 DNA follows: TGTGCCAGTAGAACGACAGGGGCCCTCTCGCCCCAGCATTTT.

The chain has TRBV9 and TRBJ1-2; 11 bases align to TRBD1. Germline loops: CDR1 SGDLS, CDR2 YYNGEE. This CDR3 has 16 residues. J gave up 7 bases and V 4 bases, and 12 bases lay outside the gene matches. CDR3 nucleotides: TGTGCCAGCAGCACCTTTGCCGGGACAGGGGGATCTGGCTACACCTTC. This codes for CASSTFAGTGGSGYTF.

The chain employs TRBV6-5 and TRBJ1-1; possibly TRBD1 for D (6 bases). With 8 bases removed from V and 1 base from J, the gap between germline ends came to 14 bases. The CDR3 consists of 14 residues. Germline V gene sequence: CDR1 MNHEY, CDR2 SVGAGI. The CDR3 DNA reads TGTGCCAGCCAGCGGGACACCTGGAACACTGAAGCTTTCTTT. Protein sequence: CASQRDTWNTEAFF.

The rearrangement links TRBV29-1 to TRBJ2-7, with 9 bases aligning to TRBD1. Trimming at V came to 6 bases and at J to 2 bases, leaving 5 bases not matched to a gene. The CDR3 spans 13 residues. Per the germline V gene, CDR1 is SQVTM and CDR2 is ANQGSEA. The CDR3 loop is CSVETGGTYEQYF. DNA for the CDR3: TGCAGCGTCGAGACAGGGGGAACCTACGAGCAGTACTTC.

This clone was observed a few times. CDR3 sequence reads: CASSIRGRYGYTF. For the CDR3, the DNA is TGTGCCAGCAGTATCCGGGGGAGGTATGGCTACACCTTC. The rearrangement uses TRBV12-3 or TRBV12-4 and TRBJ1-2; possible D gene TRBD1, 5 bases. V dropped 5 bases and J dropped 5 bases, with 12 bases sitting between them. CDR3 length: 13 amino acids.

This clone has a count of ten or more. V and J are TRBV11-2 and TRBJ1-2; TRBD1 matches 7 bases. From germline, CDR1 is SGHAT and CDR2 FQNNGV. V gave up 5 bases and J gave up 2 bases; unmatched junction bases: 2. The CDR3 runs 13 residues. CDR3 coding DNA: TGTGCCAGCAGCCGGGACAGAAACTATGGCTACACCTTC. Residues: CASSRDRNYGYTF.